The 27 T cell receptor beta chains below all came from one sample that was sequenced in a study of T cell responses to AZD1222 COVID-19 vaccine. The table came from immunoSEQ multiplex PCR; TCRdb's copy has only in-frame clones and leaves some out. The sample lists 100,000 or so clones; around 84% were seen once. The sample here was peripheral blood, taken 28 days after the second AZD1222 dose. Receptor source: an adult who received the AZD1222 COVID-19 vaccine.

This clone has a handful of counts. For the CDR3, the DNA is TGTGCCAGTAGTATAGCGGGGGTGATGGGTGAGCAGTTCTTC. It translates to CASSIAGVMGEQFF. The V gene is TRBV19, the J gene TRBJ2-1; tentative D call: TRBD2 (6 bases). V was shortened by 1 base and J by 9 bases, with 13 bases between the two germline ends. Germline V gene data show CDR1 as LNHDA and CDR2 as SQIVND (reference sequence). The CDR3 length is 14 residues.

The V gene is TRBV5-1, the J gene TRBJ2-3; D remains ambiguous. CDR1 is SGHRS and CDR2 is YFSETQ in the germline V gene. CDR3 size: 14 residues. Deletions cut 4 bases from V and 2 bases from J, with 11 bases between. The CDR3 loop reads CASSPSPPTDTQYF. The CDR3 nucleotides read TGCGCCAGCAGCCCCTCTCCGCCCACAGATACGCAGTATTTT.

This clone appeared a single time. The chain carries TRBV7-9 and TRBJ2-3; D not resolved. Trimming removed 2 bases at V and 2 bases at J, with 14 bases between. This CDR3 spans 16 amino acids. Germline V CDR1 and CDR2: SEHNR, FQNEAQ (reference sequence). The CDR3 nucleotides are TGTGCCAGCAGCTTATGGCAACCCTATTTCACAGATACGCAGTATTTT. Translated: CASSLWQPYFTDTQYF.

The chain carries TRBV28 and TRBJ1-6; 8 bases fit TRBD1. The CDR3 spans 16 residues. Per the germline V gene, CDR1 is MDHEN and CDR2 is SYDVKM. J lost 7 bases, V lost 3 bases, and 8 bases had no gene match. CDR3 in DNA: TGTGCCAGCAGTTTTCCTTTAGGACAGGGAAATTCACCCCTCCACTTT. It codes for CASSFPLGQGNSPLHF.

The V call is TRBV27, the J call TRBJ1-4; 10 bases fit TRBD1. Germline values: CDR1 MNHEY, CDR2 SMNVEV (reference sequence). The V gene end was trimmed by 5 bases and the J gene end by 8 bases; junction bases not matched to a gene: 5. This CDR3 comprises 14 residues. CDR3 nucleotides: TGTGCCAGCAGTCGGACAGGGGGGGAAGAAAAACTGTTTTTT. This codes for CASSRTGGEEKLFF.

The V and J genes are TRBV6-4 and TRBJ2-1; the match to TRBD2 covers 7 bases. This CDR3 contains 13 residues. Germline CDR1 is MRHNA and CDR2 is SNTAGT. V was pared by 0 bases and J by 14 bases, with 7 bases of the junction left unmatched. The CDR3 nucleotides read TGTGCCAGCAGTGACTCGAGTCGGGGGGAGGAGTTCTTC. This translates into CASSDSSRGEEFF.

The genes are TRBV7-7 and TRBJ2-2; 7 bases are shared with TRBD1. Germline V gene sequence: CDR1 SSHAT, CDR2 FNYEAQ (reference sequence). With V trimmed by 2 bases and J by 2 bases, 14 bases remained unmatched. This CDR3 is 19 amino acids long. The chain's CDR3 is CASSLSTTPGGVNTGELFF. The CDR3 DNA sequence: TGTGCCAGCAGCTTATCTACGACCCCAGGGGGTGTTAACACCGGGGAGCTGTTTTTT.

There are a few counts of this clone. The chain is built from TRBV14 and TRBJ2-1; 10 bases are shared with TRBD2. The CDR3 is 18 amino acids. Per the germline V gene, CDR1 is SGHDN and CDR2 is FVKESK. V was pared by 4 bases and J by 3 bases, with 12 bases of the junction left unmatched. This CDR3 reads CASSPMALAGVDYNEQFF. For the CDR3, the DNA is TGTGCCAGCAGCCCCATGGCGCTAGCGGGAGTTGACTACAATGAGCAGTTCTTC.

This clone has just a few counts. This chain joins TRBV10-2 and TRBJ2-5, with 10 nucleotides matching TRBD1. The CDR3 runs to 14 residues. CDR1 and CDR2 (germline): WSHSY, SAAADI. J lost 5 bases, V lost 10 bases, and 10 bases had no gene match. CDR3 DNA: TGCGCCACCAAGACAGGGGGCGCATGGGAGACCCAGTACTTC. It codes for CATKTGGAWETQYF.

The rearrangement links TRBV3-1 (or the pseudogene TRBV3-2) to TRBJ2-1; D is unclear. CDR3 size: 15 residues. Germline CDR1 LGHDT, CDR2 YNNKEL (reference sequence). V gave up 2 bases and J gave up 0 bases, with 8 bases separating them. The CDR3 loop is CASSQQTSSYNEQFF. The CDR3, as DNA: TGTGCCAGCAGCCAACAAACATCCTCCTACAATGAGCAGTTCTTC.

This chain uses TRBV28 with TRBJ1-5; no firm D call. V was cut by 3 bases and J by 5 bases, with 11 bases left in between. This CDR3 contains 14 residues. Germline CDR1 MDHEN, CDR2 SYDVKM. The CDR3 loop reads CASSFVGLYQPQHF. Written as DNA, the CDR3 is TGTGCCAGCAGTTTTGTGGGGTTGTATCAGCCCCAGCATTTT.

This clone was seen once. The V call is TRBV19, the J call TRBJ2-2; TRBD2 might be the D (6 bases). Per germline, CDR1 LNHDA and CDR2 SQIVND (reference sequence). The CDR3 is made up of 16 amino acids. The germline V and J ends were trimmed by 6 bases and 1 base, with 15 bases remaining between them. This chain's CDR3 is CASSRGAGRNTGELFF. CDR3 DNA: TGTGCCAGTAGCCGGGGCGCGGGGAGGAACACCGGGGAGCTGTTTTTT.

V and J are TRBV28 and TRBJ2-7; 10 nucleotides match TRBD1. Germline CDR1 is MDHEN and CDR2 is SYDVKM. This CDR3 region has 15 residues. J gave up 2 bases and V 6 bases, and 7 bases lay outside the gene matches. The CDR3 bases are TGTGCCAGCAGCGCTCCGGGACAGGGGACCTACGAGCAGTACTTC. Protein product: CASSAPGQGTYEQYF.

V gene TRBV28 combines with J gene TRBJ1-3; TRBD1 might be the D (5 bases). The germline V and J ends were trimmed by 2 bases and 4 bases, with 6 bases remaining between them. CDR1 is MDHEN and CDR2 is SYDVKM in the germline V gene. This CDR3 has 13 residues. The CDR3 nucleotides are TGTGCCAGCAGTTTAGACAGCGGAAACACCATATATTTT. Translated, it gives CASSLDSGNTIYF.

The chain has TRBV5-4 and TRBJ2-7, with D perhaps matching TRBD1 (5 bases). CDR3 length equals 14 residues. Germline V gene data show CDR1 as SGHNT and CDR2 as YYREEE (reference sequence). The germline V and J ends were trimmed by 9 bases and 0 bases, with 16 bases remaining between them. CDR3 DNA: TGTGCCACCCACAGGTCGGCCGGCTCCTACGAGCAGTACTTC. The encoded protein is CATHRSAGSYEQYF.

The chain uses TRBV3-1 (or the pseudogene TRBV3-2) and TRBJ2-3, with 7 positions matching TRBD1. The V gene end was trimmed by 6 bases and the J gene end by 5 bases; junction bases not matched to a gene: 8. The CDR3 runs 14 residues. The germline V gene has CDR1 LGHDT and CDR2 YNNKEL (reference sequence). The CDR3 DNA reads as TGTGCCAGCAGTGGGACAGAAAGAGGAGATACGCAGTATTTT. Translated: CASSGTERGDTQYF.

This clone occurred once. The chain is built from TRBV7-2 and TRBJ1-2; no clear D gene. The germline gives CDR1 SGHTA, CDR2 FQGNSA. The CDR3 loop spans 12 amino acids. Trimming stripped 5 bases from V and 5 bases from J, with 9 bases between. CDR3: CASSPGSYGYTF. The CDR3 bases are TGTGCCAGCAGCCCGGGATCTTATGGCTACACCTTC.

This clone was counted between two and nine times. V usage is TRBV24-1 and J usage is TRBJ1-5; no firm D call. The V end was cut by 9 bases, the J end by 5 bases, with 10 bases between. The CDR3 runs to 12 residues. Germline V gene sequence: CDR1 KGHDR, CDR2 SFDVKD. CDR3 protein: CATPWEDQPQHF. For the CDR3, the DNA is TGTGCCACCCCCTGGGAGGATCAGCCCCAGCATTTT.

This chain connects TRBV9 to TRBJ1-1; no firm D call. Germline CDR1 reads SGDLS; CDR2 reads YYNGEE. The CDR3 loop spans 13 amino acids. Trimming pared 4 bases from V and 4 bases from J, leaving 11 bases between. The CDR3 nucleotides are TGTGCCAGCAGCTTCGGGCCGATCACTGAAGCTTTCTTT. Translation: CASSFGPITEAFF.

This chain joins TRBV7-2 and TRBJ2-7; 7 bases fit TRBD2. V lost 1 base, J lost 0 bases, and 12 bases stayed unmatched. In germline, CDR1 is SGHTA, CDR2 FQGNSA. This CDR3 spans 18 amino acids. CDR3 DNA: TGTGCCAGCAGCTTAGAAAGCCTAGCGGATCCTCCCTCCTACGAGCAGTACTTC. The encoded protein is CASSLESLADPPSYEQYF.

The V gene is TRBV7-8, the J gene TRBJ2-5, with 10 bases identical to TRBD2. The germline V gene has CDR1 SGHVS and CDR2 FQNEAQ. Unmatched junction bases numbered 7, after V lost 6 bases and J lost 3 bases. The CDR3 contains 15 residues. The CDR3 bases are TGTGCCAGCAGGAACGGTCTAGCGGGAGAAGAGACCCAGTACTTC. Its protein product is CASRNGLAGEETQYF. Full variable domain (outside the CDR3, taken from reference TRBV7-8 and TRBJ2-5): GAGVSQSPRYKVAKRGQDVALRCDPISGHVSLFWYQQALGQGPEFLTYFQNEAQLDKSGLPSDRFFAERPEGSVSTLKIQRTQQEDSAVYLCASRNGLAGEETQYFGPGTRLLVL.

V gene TRBV4-1 combines with J gene TRBJ2-3, with 8 bases fitting TRBD2. The junction had 10 bases not matched to a gene; V was cut back by 3 bases and J by 2 bases. This CDR3 region has 17 residues. Per germline, CDR1 MGHRA and CDR2 YSYEKL. Here the CDR3 reads CASSQVGVAGPTDTQYF. The CDR3 bases are TGCGCCAGCAGCCAGGTGGGGGTAGCGGGACCCACAGATACGCAGTATTTT.

This chain links TRBV7-9 with TRBJ1-5; D is undetermined. V gave up 5 bases and J gave up 0 bases, with 14 bases separating them. The germline V gene has CDR1 SEHNR and CDR2 FQNEAQ (reference sequence). The CDR3 loop spans 16 amino acids. The CDR3 DNA sequence: TGTGCCAGCAGCCCCATTAGCTTTTATAGCAATCAGCCCCAGCATTTT. This gives the protein CASSPISFYSNQPQHF.

This rearrangement joins TRBV6-5 to TRBJ1-2, with D tentatively TRBD1 (5 bases). The CDR3 covers 12 residues. The V and J ends lost 6 bases and 6 bases respectively, with 11 bases between them. Germline V gene data show CDR1 as MNHEY and CDR2 as SVGAGI. CDR3 sequence reads: CASSPREDGYTF. In DNA, the CDR3 is TGTGCCAGCAGCCCCAGGGAGGATGGCTACACCTTC.

The chain employs TRBV18 and TRBJ1-4; D possibly corresponds to TRBD1 (5 bases). The CDR3 runs to 14 residues. Germline assignment: CDR1 KGHSH and CDR2 LQKENI. V lost 4 bases and J 8 bases, leaving 14 bases between the germline ends. The CDR3, as DNA: TGTGCCAGCTCACTCGGGGACGGGCTCGAAAAACTGTTTTTT. It encodes CASSLGDGLEKLFF.

The rearrangement joins TRBV6-1 to TRBJ2-1, with 8 bases lining up with TRBD2. The CDR3 has 20 amino acids. Per germline, CDR1 MNHNS and CDR2 SASEGT. After removal of 4 bases from V and 0 bases from J, the junction contained 17 bases not matched to a gene. The CDR3 is CASSVVVAAGAPASYNEQFF. The CDR3 DNA reads TGTGCCAGCAGTGTGGTGGTTGCAGCGGGGGCCCCGGCCTCCTACAATGAGCAGTTCTTC.

V gene TRBV7-8 combines with J gene TRBJ2-3, with 8 bases lining up with TRBD2. With 2 bases clipped from V and 6 bases from J, the junction kept 10 bases outside the gene matches. CDR3 size: 16 residues. Germline V gene lookup returns CDR1 SGHVS and CDR2 FQNEAQ. The CDR3 nucleotides are TGTGCCAGCAGCTTACGGTCCGGGGGGGTTCGGGATACGCAGTATTTT. Its translation is CASSLRSGGVRDTQYF.